This T cell receptor (beta chain) was sequenced for a study of Ad26.COV2.S vaccination and SARS-CoV-2 variants. Study summary: It was the COV1001 Ad26.COV2.S trial arm that included the donor. Ad26.COV2.S, an intramuscular injection, was given once or twice 56 days apart.

Generated by immunoSEQ multiplex PCR, the TCRdb table keeps only in-frame clones and is missing some. Here the sample spans roughly 320,000 clones, more than 70% being singletons. The CDR3 length is 13 residues. V lost 5 bases, J lost 5 bases, and 12 bases lay in between. CDR1 and CDR2 from the germline V gene are SGHTA and FQGNSA. Treatment: around 19 received Ad26.COV2.S at low or high dose, single or two shots; 5 received placebo; per-sample allocation not given. Sampling was performed 63 days after the first vaccine or placebo injection. Sequencing was performed on peripheral blood, taken in a trial of Ad26.COV2.S vaccine versus placebo. The sequence was collected from a person aged 18 to 65 who received the Ad26.COV2.S COVID-19 vaccine or a placebo. The rearrangement joins TRBV7-2 to TRBJ1-1; tentative D call: TRBD1 (6 bases). The CDR3 sequence: CASSPRRGTEAFF. DNA for the CDR3: TGTGCCAGCAGCCCCCGGAGGGGGACTGAAGCTTTCTTT.